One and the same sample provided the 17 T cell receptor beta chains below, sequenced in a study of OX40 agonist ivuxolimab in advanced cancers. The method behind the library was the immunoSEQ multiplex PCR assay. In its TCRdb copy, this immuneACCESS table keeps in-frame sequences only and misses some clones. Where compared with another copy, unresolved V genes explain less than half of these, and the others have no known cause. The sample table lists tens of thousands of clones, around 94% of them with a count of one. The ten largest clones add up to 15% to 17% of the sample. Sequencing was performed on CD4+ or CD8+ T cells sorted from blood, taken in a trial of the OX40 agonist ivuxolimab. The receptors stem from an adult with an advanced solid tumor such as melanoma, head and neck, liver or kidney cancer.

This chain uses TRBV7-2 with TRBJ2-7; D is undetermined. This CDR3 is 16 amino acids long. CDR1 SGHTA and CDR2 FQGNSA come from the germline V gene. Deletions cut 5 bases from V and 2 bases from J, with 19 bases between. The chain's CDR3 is CASSPLSESSPYEQYF. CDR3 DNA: TGTGCCAGCAGCCCCCTCAGCGAGAGCTCTCCCTACGAGCAGTACTTC.

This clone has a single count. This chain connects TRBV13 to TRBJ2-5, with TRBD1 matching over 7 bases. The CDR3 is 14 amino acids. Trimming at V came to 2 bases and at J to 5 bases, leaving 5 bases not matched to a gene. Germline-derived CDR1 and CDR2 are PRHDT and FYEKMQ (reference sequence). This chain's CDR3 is CASSLRGRGETQYF. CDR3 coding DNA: TGTGCCAGCAGCTTACGTGGCAGGGGGGAGACCCAGTACTTC. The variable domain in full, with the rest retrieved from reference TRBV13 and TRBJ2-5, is AAGVIQSPRHLIKEKRETATLKCYPIPRHDTVYWYQQGPGQDPQFLISFYEKMQSDKGSIPDRFSAQQFSDYHSELNMSSLELGDSALYFCASSLRGRGETQYFGPGTRLLVL.

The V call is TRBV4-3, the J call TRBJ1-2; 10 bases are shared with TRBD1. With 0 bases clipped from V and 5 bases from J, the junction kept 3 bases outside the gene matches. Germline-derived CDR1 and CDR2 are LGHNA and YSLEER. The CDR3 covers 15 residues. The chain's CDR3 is CASSQDSGQGYGYTF. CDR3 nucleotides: TGCGCCAGCAGCCAAGATTCGGGACAGGGGTATGGCTACACCTTC.

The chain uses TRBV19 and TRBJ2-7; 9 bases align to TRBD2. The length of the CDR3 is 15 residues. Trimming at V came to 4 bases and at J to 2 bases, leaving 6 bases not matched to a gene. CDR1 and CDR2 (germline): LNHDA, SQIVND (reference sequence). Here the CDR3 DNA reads TGTGCCAGTAGTACCCGACTAGCGGCGACCTACGAGCAGTACTTC. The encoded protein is CASSTRLAATYEQYF.

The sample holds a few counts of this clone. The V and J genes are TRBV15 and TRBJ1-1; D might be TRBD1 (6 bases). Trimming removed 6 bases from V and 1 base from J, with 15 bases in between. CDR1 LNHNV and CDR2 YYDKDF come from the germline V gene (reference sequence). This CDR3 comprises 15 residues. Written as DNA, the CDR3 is TGTGCCACCAGAGCCACCCCGGGGGCGAACACTGAAGCTTTCTTT. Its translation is CATRATPGANTEAFF. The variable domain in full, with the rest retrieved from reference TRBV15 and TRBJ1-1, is DAMVIQNPRYQVTQFGKPVTLSCSQTLNHNVMYWYQQKSSQAPKLLFHYYDKDFNNEADTPDNFQSRRPNTSFCFLDIRSPGLGDTAMYLCATRATPGANTEAFFGQGTRLTVV.

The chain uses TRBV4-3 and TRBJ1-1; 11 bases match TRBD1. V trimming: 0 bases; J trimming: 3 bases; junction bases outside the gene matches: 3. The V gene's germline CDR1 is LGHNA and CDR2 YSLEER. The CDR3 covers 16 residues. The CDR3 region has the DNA TGCGCCAGCAGCCAAGATGGACAGGGGGCTTACACTGAAGCTTTCTTT. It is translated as CASSQDGQGAYTEAFF.

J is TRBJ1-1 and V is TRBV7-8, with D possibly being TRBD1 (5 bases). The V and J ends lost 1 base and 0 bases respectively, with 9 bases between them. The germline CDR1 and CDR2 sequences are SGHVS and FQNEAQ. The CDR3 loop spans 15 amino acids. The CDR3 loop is CASSLGQGLNTEAFF. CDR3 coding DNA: TGTGCCAGCAGCTTAGGTCAGGGCCTGAACACTGAAGCTTTCTTT. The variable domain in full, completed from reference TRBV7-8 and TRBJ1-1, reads GAGVSQSPRYKVAKRGQDVALRCDPISGHVSLFWYQQALGQGPEFLTYFQNEAQLDKSGLPSDRFFAERPEGSVSTLKIQRTQQEDSAVYLCASSLGQGLNTEAFFGQGTRLTVV.

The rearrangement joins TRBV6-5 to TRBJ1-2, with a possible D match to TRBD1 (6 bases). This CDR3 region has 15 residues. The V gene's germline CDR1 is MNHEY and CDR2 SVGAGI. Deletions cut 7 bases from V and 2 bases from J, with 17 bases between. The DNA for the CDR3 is TGTGCCAGCACCGATCCAGGGGCTGAGAACTATGGCTACACCTTC. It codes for CASTDPGAENYGYTF.

The CDR3 nucleotides read TGTGCCAGCAGTTGGGCGTCCCCAAACAATGAGCAGTTCTTC. The encoded protein is CASSWASPNNEQFF. V usage is TRBV27 and J usage is TRBJ2-1; D is uncertain. V was cut by 4 bases and J by 5 bases, with 12 bases left in between. Looked up from germline, CDR1 is MNHEY and CDR2 is SMNVEV (reference sequence). CDR3 length: 14 amino acids.

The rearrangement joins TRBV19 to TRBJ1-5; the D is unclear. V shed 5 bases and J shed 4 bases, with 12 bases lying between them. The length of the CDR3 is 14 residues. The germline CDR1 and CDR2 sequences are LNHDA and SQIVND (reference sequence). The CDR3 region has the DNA TGTGCCAGTAGTCTGAACACAGTAAATCAGCCCCAGCATTTT. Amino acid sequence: CASSLNTVNQPQHF.

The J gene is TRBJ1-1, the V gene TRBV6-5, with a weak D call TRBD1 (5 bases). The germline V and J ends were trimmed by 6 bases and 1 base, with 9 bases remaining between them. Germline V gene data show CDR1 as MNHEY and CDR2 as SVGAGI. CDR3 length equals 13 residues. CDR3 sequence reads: CASSAGGNTEAFF. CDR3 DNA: TGTGCCAGCAGCGCCGGGGGGAACACTGAAGCTTTCTTT.

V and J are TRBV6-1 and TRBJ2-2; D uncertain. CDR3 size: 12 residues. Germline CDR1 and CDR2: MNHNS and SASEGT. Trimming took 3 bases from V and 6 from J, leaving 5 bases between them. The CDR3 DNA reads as TGTGCCAGCAGTGATGCGGCCGGGGAGCTGTTTTTT. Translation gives CASSDAAGELFF.

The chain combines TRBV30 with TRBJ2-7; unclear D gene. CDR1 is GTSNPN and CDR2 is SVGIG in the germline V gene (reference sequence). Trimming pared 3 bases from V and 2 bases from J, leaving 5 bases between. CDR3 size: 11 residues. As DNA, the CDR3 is TGTGCCTGGAGGAGAACCTACGAGCAGTACTTC. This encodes CAWRRTYEQYF.

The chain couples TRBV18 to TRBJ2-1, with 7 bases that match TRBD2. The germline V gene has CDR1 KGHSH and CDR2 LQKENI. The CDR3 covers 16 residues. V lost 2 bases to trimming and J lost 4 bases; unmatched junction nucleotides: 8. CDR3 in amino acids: CASSPSQGLGYNEQFF. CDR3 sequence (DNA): TGTGCCAGCTCACCATCTCAAGGACTAGGATACAATGAGCAGTTCTTC.

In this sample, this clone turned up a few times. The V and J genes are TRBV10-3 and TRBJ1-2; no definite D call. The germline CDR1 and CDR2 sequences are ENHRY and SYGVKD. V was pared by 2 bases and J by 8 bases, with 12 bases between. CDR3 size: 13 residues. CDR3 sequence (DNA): TGTGCCATCAGTGAGAAAGTGGGCCGGGGCTACACCTTC. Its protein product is CAISEKVGRGYTF.

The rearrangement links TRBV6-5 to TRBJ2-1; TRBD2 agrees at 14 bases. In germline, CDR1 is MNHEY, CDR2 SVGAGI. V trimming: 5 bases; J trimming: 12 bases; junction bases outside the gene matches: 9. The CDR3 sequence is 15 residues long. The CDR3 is CASSQGLAGEGRQFF. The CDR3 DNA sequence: TGTGCCAGCAGTCAGGGACTAGCGGGAGAGGGCAGGCAGTTCTTC.

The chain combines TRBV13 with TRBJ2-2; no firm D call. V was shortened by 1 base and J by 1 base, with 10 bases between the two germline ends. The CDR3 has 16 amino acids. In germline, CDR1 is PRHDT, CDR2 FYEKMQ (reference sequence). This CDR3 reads CASSLVGRLNTGELFF. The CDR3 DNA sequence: TGTGCCAGCAGCTTAGTTGGGCGGTTGAACACCGGGGAGCTGTTTTTT.